These 6 T cell receptor beta chains share one sample of origin, sequenced in a study of identical twins. TCRdb redid the calling of the 5' RACE reads with MiXCR, one entry per CDR3 protein. There are hundreds of thousands of distinct CDR3 sequences in the sample; over 9% occur only once, and around 1.6% lies in the top ten. This sample also belongs to another study, concerning yellow fever vaccine responses in identical twins.

Sequenced: PBMCs. The receptors originated from a woman younger than 30 in good health.

There are many counts of this clonotype. CDR3 bases: TGTGCCAGCCTCGGGAGCCCTAATGAAAAACTGTTTTTT. It specifies CASLGSPNEKLFF. The chain combines TRBV7-9 with TRBJ1-4; D gene uncertain. Germline CDR1 and CDR2: SEHNR and FQNEAQ (reference sequence). Trimming left V 8 bases short and J 3 bases short, with 10 bases between. The CDR3 runs 13 residues.

CDR3 nucleotide sequence: TGTGCCAGCAGTTTATTAGCGGGAGGGGTCTACAATGAGCAGTTCTTC. Its translation is CASSLLAGGVYNEQFF. This chain joins TRBV12-3 or TRBV12-4 and TRBJ2-1, with 11 bases matching TRBD2. The ends lost 2 bases at V and 3 bases at J; junction bases unmatched: 3. This CDR3 region has 16 residues.

This clonotype was recorded many times. The rearrangement uses TRBV4-1 and TRBJ2-1; 8 nucleotides line up with TRBD2. V lost 1 base, J lost 0 bases, and 5 bases stayed unmatched. CDR3 size: 17 residues. Germline V gives CDR1 MGHRA, CDR2 YSYEKL. The CDR3 loop is CASSQGSGGSSYNEQFF. CDR3 nucleotide sequence: TGCGCCAGCAGCCAAGGTTCGGGGGGGAGCTCCTACAATGAGCAGTTCTTC.

J is TRBJ2-2 and V is TRBV5-6; 8 positions match TRBD1. Germline CDR1 SGHDT, CDR2 YYEEEE. The CDR3 is 18 residues long. Losses at the gene ends were 3 bases for V and 4 bases for J; bases not matched to a gene: 14. In DNA form, the CDR3 reads TGTGCCAGCAGCTCGGTGCTCGCCCGGGACAGGAGCACCGGGGAGCTGTTTTTT. Translated: CASSSVLARDRSTGELFF.

The V gene is TRBV5-1, the J gene TRBJ2-3, with 13 bases matching TRBD2. V was clipped by 4 bases and J by 0 bases; unmatched bases: 8. In germline, CDR1 is SGHRS, CDR2 YFSETQ. This CDR3 contains 18 residues. The CDR3 spells CASSMGLAGPLSTDTQYF. CDR3 nucleotides: TGCGCCAGCAGCATGGGACTAGCGGGGCCCCTTAGCACAGATACGCAGTATTTT.

A few counts support this clonotype. The V and J genes are TRBV28 and TRBJ1-1; 10 bases are a match to TRBD1. Germline CDR1 reads MDHEN; CDR2 reads SYDVKM. This CDR3 is built from 13 residues. The V and J ends lost 10 bases and 6 bases, in that order; junction bases with no gene match: 8. The CDR3 here is CATLTGGVSEAFF. The DNA for the CDR3 is TGTGCCACTCTGACAGGGGGCGTTTCTGAAGCTTTCTTT.